The T cell receptor beta chain under discussion was sequenced for a study of blood T cells in healthy people across ages. A J-beta primer mix and a sample-barcoded 5' primer were used in a second PCR of roughly 7 to 12 cycles. TCRdb re-derived calls from the 5' RACE reads in MiXCR, one entry per CDR3 protein. The sample lists some 640,000 distinct CDR3 sequences, around 31% occurring once. In the case of this clonotype: Its target is unknown. With a much larger clone just one base away, this may be a read error.

The study's findings and limits: Significant beta diversity loss was already apparent by age approximately 38, declining roughly linearly.

Trimming cost V 8 bases and J 5 bases, with 16 bases left between them. There are 13 residues in the CDR3. Germline CDR1 reads MDHEN; CDR2 reads SYDVKM. The sample consisted of blood. The TCR comes from an elderly woman in good health. The J gene is TRBJ2-7, the V gene TRBV28; possible D gene TRBD1, 5 bases. CDR3 DNA: TGTGCCAGCGCAGGGCAGGGTGGACACGAGCAGTACTTC. Translating it yields CASAGQGGHEQYF.